The clone carrying this T cell receptor (beta chain) was seen once. Its matching antigen is unknown. These data are taken from a study of cytomegalovirus exposure and HLA in healthy donors. Study-wide findings and caveats: V- and J-gene trimming of TCR beta was linked (in a later analysis) to a missense DCLRE1C variant. Per a prior analysis, the majority of TCR beta V segments were productive roughly 87% or roughly 30% of the time. The classifier reportedly diagnosed cytomegalovirus status with high specificity and sensitivity. HLA-A and HLA-B allele assignments for most subjects were reportedly predicted accurately using TCR beta sequences.

Vbeta (60) and Jbeta (13) primers were used in the PCR. Profiling relied on immunoSEQ multiplex PCR, and the TCRdb table lists in-frame clones only, not all of them. The profile covers 140,000 to 150,000 clones, with 78% appearing a single time and 3% taken by the ten largest. The sequenced sample was PBMCs. The TCR was taken from a man aged 40-49 years in good health and CMV-seropositive.

In nucleotides, the CDR3 is TGTGCCAGCAGCTCGGAGGCCCACCACGAGCAGTACTTC. This translates into CASSSEAHHEQYF. V usage is TRBV7-2 and J usage is TRBJ2-7; maybe TRBD2 (5 bases). The ends were cut back, 4 bases at V and 5 bases at J, with 12 bases in the middle. The CDR3 spans 13 residues. The V gene's germline CDR1 is SGHTA and CDR2 FQGNSA.